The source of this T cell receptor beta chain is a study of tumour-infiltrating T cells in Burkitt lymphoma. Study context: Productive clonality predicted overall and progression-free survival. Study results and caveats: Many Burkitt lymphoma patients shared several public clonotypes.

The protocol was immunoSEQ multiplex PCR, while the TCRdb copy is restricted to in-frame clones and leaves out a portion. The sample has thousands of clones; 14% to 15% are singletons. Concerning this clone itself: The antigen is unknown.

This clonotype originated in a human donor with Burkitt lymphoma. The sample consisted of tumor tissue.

CDR3 nucleotides: TGTGCCAGCAGTGACCTGGGACAGGGAAATTCACCCCTCCACTTT. Residues: CASSDLGQGNSPLHF. V and J are TRBV2 and TRBJ1-6; 9 positions agree with TRBD1. This CDR3 spans 15 amino acids. Looked up from germline, CDR1 is SNHLY and CDR2 is FYNNEI. Trimming took 3 bases from V and 7 from J; bases not matched to a gene: 4. The full variable domain, with the rest looked up from reference TRBV2 and TRBJ1-6, is EPEVTQTPSHQVTQMGQEVILRCVPISNHLYFYWYRQILGQKVEFLVSFYNNEISEKSEIFDDQFSVERPDGSNFTLKIRSTKLEDSAMYFCASSDLGQGNSPLHFGNGTRLTVT.